The 13 T cell receptor beta chains below were found in one sample sequenced in a study of CD8+CD57+ T cells in acquired aplastic anemia. Flow cytometry had shown expanded CD8+CD57+ cells in the patients chosen for sequencing. The use of genomic DNA as template underpinned the TCR beta VDJ and CDR3 profiling. TCRdb re-called the reads through MiXCR, storing one row per CDR3 protein. Found here are 200,000 to 250,000 distinct CDR3 sequences, 60% to 80% of them singletons; the top ten hold roughly 53%. The sequencing sample was made of sorted CD4+, CD8+, or CD8+CD57+ T cells (not recorded which) from PBMCs. The source is a human donor with aplastic anemia.

The genes are TRBV7-9 and TRBJ2-1; the D gene could be TRBD1 or TRBD2 (6 bases each). Germline assignment: CDR1 SEHNR and CDR2 FQNEAQ (reference sequence). V was cut by 1 base and J by 9 bases, with 16 bases left in between. The CDR3 runs to 15 residues. CDR3 in DNA: TGTGCCAGCAGCTTAGGGAGGACGGGGGCCTTTGAGCAGTTCTTC. This translates into CASSLGRTGAFEQFF.

To note about this clonotype: The germline gene is not matched at one end of the junction; a read error may be the cause. The chain is built from TRBV2 and TRBJ2-7, with D possibly matching TRBD1 (6 bases). Germline V gives CDR1 SNHLY, CDR2 FYNNEI. The CDR3 loop spans 11 amino acids. DNA of the CDR3: TGTACCAGCAACCAGGGGTACGAGCAGTACTTC. It codes for CTSNQGYEQYF.

This clonotype was detected a few times. The chain employs TRBV29-1 and TRBJ2-2, with TRBD1 matching 7 bases. The CDR3 has 14 amino acids. V was clipped by 7 bases and J by 0 bases; unmatched bases: 5. CDR1 SQVTM and CDR2 ANQGSEA come from the germline V gene. The CDR3 protein is CSARDSTNTGELFF. The CDR3 DNA reads as TGCAGCGCTCGGGACAGCACGAACACCGGGGAGCTGTTTTTT.

CDR3 nucleotide sequence: TGTGCCAGCAGCTTACGCAGCAATCAGCCCCAGCATTTT. It encodes CASSLRSNQPQHF. The chain carries TRBV7-3 and TRBJ1-5; D not resolved. The CDR3 length is 13 residues. Trimming removed 2 bases from V and 1 base from J, with 3 bases in between. From germline, CDR1 is SGHTA and CDR2 FQGTGA.

This clonotype was seen only a few times. The chain combines TRBV20-1 with TRBJ2-1, with TRBD2 identical over 8 bases. The V gene end was trimmed by 8 bases and the J gene end by 6 bases; junction bases not matched to a gene: 9. Germline V lookup: CDR1 DFQATT, CDR2 SNEGSKA (reference sequence). The CDR3 has 13 amino acids. CDR3 coding DNA: TGCAGTATACGGGGGGGCCTGGTCAATGAGCAGTTCTTC. Translating gives CSIRGGLVNEQFF.

The V and J genes are TRBV24-1 and TRBJ1-1; 9 bases are a match to TRBD1. CDR1 and CDR2 from the germline V gene are KGHDR and SFDVKD. This CDR3 has 15 residues. V shed 9 bases and J 0 bases; nucleotides not matched to a gene: 7. In DNA form, the CDR3 reads TGTGCCACCGCGGCGGGACAGGGCCTGAACACTGAAGCTTTCTTT. Translated: CATAAGQGLNTEAFF.

This clonotype showed up just a few times. The gene calls are TRBV19 and TRBJ2-7, with D tentatively TRBD1 or TRBD2 (5 bases each). V dropped 10 bases and J dropped 2 bases, with 18 bases sitting between them. Looked up from germline, CDR1 is LNHDA and CDR2 is SQIVND (reference sequence). The length of the CDR3 is 14 residues. The chain's CDR3 is CATSQRDGAYEQYF. In DNA, the CDR3 is TGTGCCACCAGCCAACGGGACGGAGCCTACGAGCAGTACTTC.

The V call is TRBV7-2, the J call TRBJ1-2; a weak D match, TRBD1 (5 bases). Trimming stripped 6 bases from V and 5 bases from J, with 10 bases between. The germline V gene has CDR1 SGHTA and CDR2 FQGNSA. CDR3 length: 12 residues. CDR3 in amino acids: CASREKGYGYTF. The CDR3 nucleotides are TGTGCCAGCAGGGAGAAGGGGTATGGCTACACCTTC.

The genes are TRBV20-1 and TRBJ2-7; D is possibly TRBD1 (5 bases). Per germline, CDR1 DFQATT and CDR2 SNEGSKA (reference sequence). Trimming removed 5 bases at V and 2 bases at J, with 10 bases between. The CDR3 runs 12 residues. CDR3 protein: CSAGWGPYEQYF. The CDR3 bases are TGCAGTGCTGGGTGGGGCCCCTACGAGCAGTACTTC.

This chain joins TRBV7-6 and TRBJ2-7; TRBD2 is a possible D gene (7 bases). The length of the CDR3 is 15 residues. From germline, CDR1 is SGHVS and CDR2 FNYEAQ. Trimming removed 0 bases from V and 3 bases from J, with 12 bases in between. The CDR3 DNA is TGTGCCAGCAGCTTAGCGGGCGGGGGCGTCTACGAGCAGTACTTC. It specifies CASSLAGGGVYEQYF. The full variable domain, with the rest looked up from reference TRBV7-6 and TRBJ2-7, is GAGVSQSPRYKVTKRGQDVALRCDPISGHVSLYWYRQALGQGPEFLTYFNYEAQQDKSGLPNDRFSAERPEGSISTLTIQRTEQRDSAMYRCASSLAGGGVYEQYFGPGTRLTVT.

The chain employs TRBV19 and TRBJ2-5; 9 nucleotides agree with TRBD2. Trimming at V came to 6 bases and at J to 1 base, leaving 3 bases not matched to a gene. This CDR3 has 14 residues. Germline values: CDR1 LNHDA, CDR2 SQIVND (reference sequence). CDR3 loop: CASSKTSGQETQYF. CDR3 nucleotide sequence: TGTGCCAGTAGCAAGACTAGCGGCCAAGAGACCCAGTACTTC.

This chain uses TRBV24-1 with TRBJ2-2; D is uncertain. The V end was cut by 4 bases, the J end by 1 base, with 6 bases between. The CDR3 runs to 14 residues. CDR1 KGHDR and CDR2 SFDVKD come from the germline V gene. This chain's CDR3 is CATSEGENTGELFF. Here the CDR3 DNA reads TGTGCCACCAGTGAAGGAGAGAACACCGGGGAGCTGTTTTTT.

The chain has TRBV25-1 and TRBJ2-3; the match to TRBD2 covers 8 bases. The V gene's germline CDR1 is MGHDK and CDR2 SYGVNS. The CDR3 contains 15 residues. The V segment lost 1 base and the J segment 5 bases; nucleotides outside the gene matches: 5. CDR3 sequence (DNA): TGTGCCAGCAGTGAATTTAGCGGGGAACAAGATACGCAGTATTTT. Encoded protein: CASSEFSGEQDTQYF.